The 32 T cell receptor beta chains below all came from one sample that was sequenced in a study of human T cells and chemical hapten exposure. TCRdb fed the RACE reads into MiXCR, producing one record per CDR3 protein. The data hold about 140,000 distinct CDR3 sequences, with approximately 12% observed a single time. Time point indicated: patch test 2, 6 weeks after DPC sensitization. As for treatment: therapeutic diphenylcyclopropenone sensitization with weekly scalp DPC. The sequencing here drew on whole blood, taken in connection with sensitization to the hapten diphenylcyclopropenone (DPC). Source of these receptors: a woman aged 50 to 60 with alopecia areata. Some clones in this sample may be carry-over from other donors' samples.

The DNA of the CDR3 is TGCAGTGCTAGGGACAGGGATGACTACGAGCAGTACTTC. Translation gives CSARDRDDYEQYF. The chain has TRBV20-1 and TRBJ2-7, with 8 positions matching TRBD1. The CDR3 has 13 amino acids. V shed 3 bases and J 3 bases; nucleotides not matched to a gene: 4. CDR1 and CDR2 (germline): DFQATT, SNEGSKA (reference sequence).

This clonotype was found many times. The CDR3 DNA reads as TGTGCCAGCAGTTTATCGATGCGGGGGGAAAAACTGTTTTTT. As protein: CASSLSMRGEKLFF. The genes are TRBV27 and TRBJ1-4; a possible D gene is TRBD1 (5 bases). V dropped 0 bases and J dropped 8 bases, with 10 bases sitting between them. The germline gives CDR1 MNHEY, CDR2 SMNVEV (reference sequence). The CDR3 spans 14 residues.

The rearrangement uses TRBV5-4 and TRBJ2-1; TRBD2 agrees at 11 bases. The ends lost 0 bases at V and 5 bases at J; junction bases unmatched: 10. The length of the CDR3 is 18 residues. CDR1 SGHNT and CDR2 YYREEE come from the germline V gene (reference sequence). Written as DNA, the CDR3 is TGTGCCAGCAGCTTGGGACTAGCGGGAAGGGGGGCGGACAATGAGCAGTTCTTC. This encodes CASSLGLAGRGADNEQFF.

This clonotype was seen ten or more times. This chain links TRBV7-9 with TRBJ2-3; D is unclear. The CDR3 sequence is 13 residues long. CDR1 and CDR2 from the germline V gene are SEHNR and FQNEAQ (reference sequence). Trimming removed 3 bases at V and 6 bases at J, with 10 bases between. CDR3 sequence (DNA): TGTGCCAGCAGCTTCGGTAATGCGGATACGCAGTATTTT. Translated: CASSFGNADTQYF.

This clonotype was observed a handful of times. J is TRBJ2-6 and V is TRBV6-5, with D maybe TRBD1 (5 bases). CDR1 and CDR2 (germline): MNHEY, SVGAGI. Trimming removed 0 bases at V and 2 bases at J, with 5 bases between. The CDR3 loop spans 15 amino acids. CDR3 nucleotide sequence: TGTGCCAGCAGTTACTCGACAGCTGGGGCCAACGTCCTGACTTTC. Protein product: CASSYSTAGANVLTF.

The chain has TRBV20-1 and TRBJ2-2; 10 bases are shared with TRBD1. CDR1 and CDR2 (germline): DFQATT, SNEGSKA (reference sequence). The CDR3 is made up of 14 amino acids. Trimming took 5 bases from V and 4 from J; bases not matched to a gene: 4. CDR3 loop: CSAEDRGPTGELFF. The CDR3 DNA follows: TGCAGTGCTGAAGACAGGGGGCCCACCGGGGAGCTGTTTTTT.

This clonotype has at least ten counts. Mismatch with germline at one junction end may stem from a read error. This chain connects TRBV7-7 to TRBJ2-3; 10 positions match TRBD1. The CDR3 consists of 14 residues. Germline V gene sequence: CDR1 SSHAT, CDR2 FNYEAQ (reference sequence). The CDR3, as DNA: TGTGCTAGCAGCCCCGGACAGGGGGCAGATACGCAGTATTTT. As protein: CASSPGQGADTQYF.

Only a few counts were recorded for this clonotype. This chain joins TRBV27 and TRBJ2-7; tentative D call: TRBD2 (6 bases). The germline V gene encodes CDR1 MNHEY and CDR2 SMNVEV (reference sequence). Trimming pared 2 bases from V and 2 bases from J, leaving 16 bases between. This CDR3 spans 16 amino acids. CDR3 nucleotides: TGTGCCAGCAGTTTAGCCGCCGGGACTGCAACCTACGAGCAGTACTTC. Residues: CASSLAAGTATYEQYF.

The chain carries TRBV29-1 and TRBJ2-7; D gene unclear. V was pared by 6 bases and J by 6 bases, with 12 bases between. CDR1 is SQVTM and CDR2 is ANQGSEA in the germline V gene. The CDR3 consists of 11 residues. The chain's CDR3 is CSVRLPGEQYF. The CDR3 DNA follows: TGCAGCGTCCGACTCCCAGGCGAGCAGTACTTC.

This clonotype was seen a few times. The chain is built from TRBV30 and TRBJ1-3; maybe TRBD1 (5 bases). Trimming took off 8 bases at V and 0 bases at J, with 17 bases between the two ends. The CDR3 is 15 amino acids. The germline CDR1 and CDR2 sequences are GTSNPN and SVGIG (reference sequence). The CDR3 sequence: CARSIGVRSGNTIYF. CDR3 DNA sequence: TGTGCCCGATCTATAGGGGTACGCTCTGGAAACACCATATATTTT.

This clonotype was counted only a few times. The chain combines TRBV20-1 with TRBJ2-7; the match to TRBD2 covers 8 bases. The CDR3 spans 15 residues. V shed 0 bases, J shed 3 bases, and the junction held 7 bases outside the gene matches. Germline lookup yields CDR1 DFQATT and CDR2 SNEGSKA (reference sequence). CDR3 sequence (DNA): TGCAGTGCTAGAGATCCTAGCGGGTCACTCTACGAGCAGTACTTC. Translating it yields CSARDPSGSLYEQYF.

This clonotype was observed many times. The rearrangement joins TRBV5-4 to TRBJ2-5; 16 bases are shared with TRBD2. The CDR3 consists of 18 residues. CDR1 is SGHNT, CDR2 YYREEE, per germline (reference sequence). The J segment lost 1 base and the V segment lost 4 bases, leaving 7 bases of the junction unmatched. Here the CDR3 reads CASSVGLAGGDLQETQYF. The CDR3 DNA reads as TGTGCCAGCAGCGTGGGACTAGCGGGAGGGGACCTCCAAGAGACCCAGTACTTC.

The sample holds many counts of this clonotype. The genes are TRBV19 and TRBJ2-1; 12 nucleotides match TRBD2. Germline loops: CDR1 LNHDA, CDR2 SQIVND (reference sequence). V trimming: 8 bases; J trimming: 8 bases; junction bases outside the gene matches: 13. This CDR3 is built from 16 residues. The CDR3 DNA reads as TGTGCCAGTCCCCCCGGGTGGACTAGCGGGGCCGATGAGCAGTTCTTC. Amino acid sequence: CASPPGWTSGADEQFF.

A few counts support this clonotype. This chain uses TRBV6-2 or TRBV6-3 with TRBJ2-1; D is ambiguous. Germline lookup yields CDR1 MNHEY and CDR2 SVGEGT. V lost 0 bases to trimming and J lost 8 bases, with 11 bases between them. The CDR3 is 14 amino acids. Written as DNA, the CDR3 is TGTGCCAGCAGTTACTCGACGAATTACGATGAGCAGTTCTTC. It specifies CASSYSTNYDEQFF.

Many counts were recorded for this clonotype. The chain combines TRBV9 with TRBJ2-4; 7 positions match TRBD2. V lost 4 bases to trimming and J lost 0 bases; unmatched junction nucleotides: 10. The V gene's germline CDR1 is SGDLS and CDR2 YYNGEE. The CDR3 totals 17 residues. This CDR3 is CASSPRGSGLAKNIQYF. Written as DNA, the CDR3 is TGTGCCAGCAGCCCCCGGGGTAGCGGGTTAGCCAAAAACATTCAGTACTTC.

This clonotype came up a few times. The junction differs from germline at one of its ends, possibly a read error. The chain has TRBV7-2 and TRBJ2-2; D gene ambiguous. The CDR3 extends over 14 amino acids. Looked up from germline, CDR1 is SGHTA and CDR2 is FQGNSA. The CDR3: CASRLVFLSGELFF. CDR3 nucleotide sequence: TGTGCCAGCAGATTAGTCTTTTTATCCGGGGAGCTGTTTTTT.

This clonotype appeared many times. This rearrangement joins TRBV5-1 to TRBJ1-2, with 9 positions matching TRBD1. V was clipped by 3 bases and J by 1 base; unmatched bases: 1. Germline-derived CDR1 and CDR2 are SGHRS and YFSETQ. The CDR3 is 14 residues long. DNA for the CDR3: TGCGCCAGCAGCTCGACAGGGGGTAACTATGGCTACACCTTC. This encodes CASSSTGGNYGYTF.

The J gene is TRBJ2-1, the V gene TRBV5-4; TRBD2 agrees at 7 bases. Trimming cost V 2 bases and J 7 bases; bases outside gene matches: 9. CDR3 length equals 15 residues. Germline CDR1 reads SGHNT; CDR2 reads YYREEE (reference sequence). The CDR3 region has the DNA TGTGCCAGCAGCTTAGCGGGAAGTCCAGGAAATGAGCAGTTCTTC. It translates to CASSLAGSPGNEQFF.

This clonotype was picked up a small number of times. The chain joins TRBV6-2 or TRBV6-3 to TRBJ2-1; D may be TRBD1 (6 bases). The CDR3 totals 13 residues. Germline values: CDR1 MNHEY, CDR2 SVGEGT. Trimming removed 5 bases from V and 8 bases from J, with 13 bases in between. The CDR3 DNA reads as TGTGCCAGCAGTACCCGGGACATCGATGAGCAGTTCTTC. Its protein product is CASSTRDIDEQFF.

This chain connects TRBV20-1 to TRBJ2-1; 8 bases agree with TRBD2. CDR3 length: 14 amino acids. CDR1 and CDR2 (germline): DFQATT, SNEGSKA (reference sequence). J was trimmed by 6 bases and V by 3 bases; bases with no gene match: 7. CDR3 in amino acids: CSASSLAEFNEQFF. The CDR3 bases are TGCAGTGCTAGTTCACTAGCGGAGTTCAATGAGCAGTTCTTC.

The CDR3 loop reads CASRPSGSTDTQYF. DNA for the CDR3: TGTGCCAGCAGACCCAGCGGGAGCACAGATACGCAGTATTTT. The chain employs TRBV6-5 and TRBJ2-3, with D perhaps matching TRBD2 (6 bases). Trimming removed 6 bases from V and 0 bases from J, with 10 bases in between. The CDR3 runs 14 residues. Germline V gene sequence: CDR1 MNHEY, CDR2 SVGAGI.

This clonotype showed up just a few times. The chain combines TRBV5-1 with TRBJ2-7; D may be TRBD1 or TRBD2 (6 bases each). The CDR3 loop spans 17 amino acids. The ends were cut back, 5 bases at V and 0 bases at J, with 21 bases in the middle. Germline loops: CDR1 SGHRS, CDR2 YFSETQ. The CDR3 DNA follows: TGCGCCAGCAGTTCCGGACAGTCCCGACTAGTCTCCTACGAGCAGTACTTC. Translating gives CASSSGQSRLVSYEQYF. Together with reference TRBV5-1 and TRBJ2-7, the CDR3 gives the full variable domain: KAGVTQTPRYLIKTRGQQVTLSCSPISGHRSVSWYQQTPGQGLQFLFEYFSETQRNKGNFPGRFSGRQFSNSRSEMNVSTLELGDSALYLCASSSGQSRLVSYEQYFGPGTRLTVT.

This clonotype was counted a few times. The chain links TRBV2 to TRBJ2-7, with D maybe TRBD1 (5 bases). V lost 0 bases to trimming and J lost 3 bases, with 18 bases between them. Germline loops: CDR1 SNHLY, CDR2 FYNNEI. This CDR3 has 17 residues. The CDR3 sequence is CASSEALGAGLIYEQYF. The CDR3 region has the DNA TGTGCCAGCAGTGAAGCGCTTGGGGCAGGTCTAATCTACGAGCAGTACTTC.

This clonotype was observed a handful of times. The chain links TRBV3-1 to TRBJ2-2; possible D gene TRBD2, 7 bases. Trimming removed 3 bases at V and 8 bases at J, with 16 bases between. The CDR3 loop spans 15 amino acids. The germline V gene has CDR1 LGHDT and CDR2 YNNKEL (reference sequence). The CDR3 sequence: CASSQLGGPLGELFF. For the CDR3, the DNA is TGTGCCAGCAGCCAGCTCGGGGGGCCTTTGGGGGAGCTGTTTTTT.

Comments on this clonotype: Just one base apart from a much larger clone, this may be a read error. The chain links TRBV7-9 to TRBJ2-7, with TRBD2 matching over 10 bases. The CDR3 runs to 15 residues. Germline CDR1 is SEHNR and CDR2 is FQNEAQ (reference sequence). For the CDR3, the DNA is TGTGTCAGCAGTTTGGGACTAGCGAGCCGCTACGAGCAGTACTTC. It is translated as CVSSLGLASRYEQYF.

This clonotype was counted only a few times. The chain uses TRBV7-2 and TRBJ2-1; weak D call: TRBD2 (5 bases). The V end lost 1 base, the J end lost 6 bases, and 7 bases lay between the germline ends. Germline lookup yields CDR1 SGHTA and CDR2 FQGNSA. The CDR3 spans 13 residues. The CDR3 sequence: CASSLGSVNEQFF. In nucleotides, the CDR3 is TGTGCCAGCAGCTTAGGTAGCGTCAATGAGCAGTTCTTC.

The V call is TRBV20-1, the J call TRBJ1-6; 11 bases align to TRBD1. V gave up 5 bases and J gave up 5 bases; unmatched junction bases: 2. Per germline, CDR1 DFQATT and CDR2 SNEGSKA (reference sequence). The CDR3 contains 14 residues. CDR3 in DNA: TGCAGTGCTGGGACAGGGGGAAATAATTCACCCCTCCACTTT. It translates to CSAGTGGNNSPLHF.

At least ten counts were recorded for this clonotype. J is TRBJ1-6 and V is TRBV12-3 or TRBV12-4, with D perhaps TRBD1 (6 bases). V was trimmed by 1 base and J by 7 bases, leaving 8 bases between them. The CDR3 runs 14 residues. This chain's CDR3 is CASSLGQANSPLHF. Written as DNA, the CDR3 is TGTGCCAGCAGTTTAGGACAGGCGAATTCACCCCTCCACTTT.

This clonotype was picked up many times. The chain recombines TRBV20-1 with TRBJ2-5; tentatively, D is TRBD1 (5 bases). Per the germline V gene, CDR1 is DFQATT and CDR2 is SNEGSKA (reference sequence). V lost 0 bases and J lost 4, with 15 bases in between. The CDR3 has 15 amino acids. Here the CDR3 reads CSAREWGRAVETQYF. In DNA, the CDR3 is TGCAGTGCTAGAGAGTGGGGCAGGGCAGTAGAGACCCAGTACTTC.

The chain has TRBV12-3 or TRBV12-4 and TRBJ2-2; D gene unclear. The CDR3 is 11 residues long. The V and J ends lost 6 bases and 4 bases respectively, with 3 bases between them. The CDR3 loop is CASRSTGELFF. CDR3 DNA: TGTGCCAGCAGGTCCACCGGGGAGCTGTTTTTT.

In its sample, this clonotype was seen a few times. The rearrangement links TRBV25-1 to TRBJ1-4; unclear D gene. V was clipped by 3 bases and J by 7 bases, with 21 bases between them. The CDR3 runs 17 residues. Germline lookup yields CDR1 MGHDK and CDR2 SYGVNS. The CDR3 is CASSDGLEGPRGEKLFF. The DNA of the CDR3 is TGTGCCAGCAGTGATGGTCTAGAAGGACCACGGGGTGAAAAACTGTTTTTT.

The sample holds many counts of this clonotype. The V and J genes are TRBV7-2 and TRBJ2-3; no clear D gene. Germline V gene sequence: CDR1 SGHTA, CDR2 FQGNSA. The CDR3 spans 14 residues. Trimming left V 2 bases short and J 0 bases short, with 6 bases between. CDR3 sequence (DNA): TGTGCCAGCAGCTTATTCGGGAGCACAGATACGCAGTATTTT. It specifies CASSLFGSTDTQYF.